These T cell receptor beta chains were read from a single sample in a study of T cell changes during pregnancy in multiple sclerosis. Using immunoSEQ multiplex PCR, the repertoire was profiled, and TCRdb retains in-frame clones only, with some absent. The sample holds 90,000 or so clones, approximately 90% seen once. The sequenced sample was peripheral blood, obtained before pregnancy. Receptors were obtained from a female donor with multiple sclerosis, enrolled in a pregnancy study. The CDR3 runs from the conserved cysteine through the conserved F or W. The D gene is left open where the match is weak. Size values are once, few and many counts, or a class for expanded clones, and some rows have none.

clone_size: -; v_call: TRBV6-1; d_call: TRBD2; cdr3_aa: CASSESAGGAKNIQYF
clone_size: -; v_call: TRBV27; d_call: TRBD1; cdr3_aa: CASSRPGTGNEQFF
clone_size: -; v_call: TRBV9; d_call: -; cdr3_aa: CASSVLDSGNTIYF
clone_size: once; v_call: TRBV9; d_call: -; cdr3_aa: CASRGAGVYGYTF
clone_size: -; v_call: TRBV29-1; d_call: -; cdr3_aa: CSVQAGGQPQHF
clone_size: -; v_call: TRBV29-1; d_call: TRBD1; cdr3_aa: CSVASRQGIYEQYF
clone_size: -; v_call: TRBV2; d_call: -; cdr3_aa: CASSETLVGRVGEKLFF
clone_size: -; v_call: TRBV9; d_call: -; cdr3_aa: CASSVGGGPGDTQYF
clone_size: -; v_call: TRBV9; d_call: -; cdr3_aa: CASSPAGYNEQFF
clone_size: -; v_call: TRBV9; d_call: TRBD1; cdr3_aa: CASSVGQGGDTDTQYF
clone_size: -; v_call: TRBV5-1; d_call: TRBD2; cdr3_aa: CASSDVGRVTSADTQYF
clone_size: -; v_call: TRBV7-3; d_call: -; cdr3_aa: CASSLRGGANTGELFF
clone_size: -; v_call: TRBV27; d_call: -; cdr3_aa: CASSFSGSPYEQYF
clone_size: -; v_call: TRBV2; d_call: -; cdr3_aa: CASSKGGFNEKLFF
clone_size: -; v_call: TRBV13; d_call: -; cdr3_aa: CASSASLLMHEKLFF
clone_size: -; v_call: TRBV5-1; d_call: -; cdr3_aa: CASSLRLGDYEQYF
clone_size: -; v_call: TRBV5-1; d_call: -; cdr3_aa: CASTQGGRDNEQFF